The present entry profiles one TCR beta chain with its context. What it recognizes is unknown. CDR1 and CDR2 (germline): SNHLY, FYNNEI. Trimming stripped 6 bases from V and 7 bases from J, with 21 bases between. The CDR3 spans 15 residues. This was a deep-level run. Libraries were prepared by immunoSEQ multiplex PCR; TCRdb keeps only in-frame clonotypes and omits some of them. Altogether some 630,000 clones are present, about three quarters being singletons, with the ten largest covering under 2%. The data derive from a study of shared clonotypes between healthy human individuals. Study-level results: Generally, naive subsets (rather than memory subsets) showed larger estimated richness. Sequencing depth was expected to affect clonotype sharing among donors.

This TCR was recovered from a woman in her 30s in good health. The specimen sequenced was memory CD4+ T cells sorted from blood. Subset noted: CD45RA-negative fraction. The gene calls are TRBV2 and TRBJ2-5, with TRBD1 as a possible D gene (8 bases). Written as DNA, the CDR3 is TGTGCCAGCAGGGCGGACAGGGAGGGCTCAAGGACCCAGTACTTC. This encodes CASRADREGSRTQYF.